The rows below give T cell receptor beta chains drawn from one sample of a study of blood T cell repertoires in COVID-19. The data were produced by immunoSEQ multiplex PCR, yet TCRdb's version contains in-frame clones alone and is incomplete. This sample carries around 250,000 clones, approximately 83% of them seen once, and the ten largest clones take roughly 3.1%. Source material: PBMCs or T cells enriched from blood (not recorded which). The receptors shown here come from a man aged 45-65 years who had recovered from COVID-19. Each CDR3 is given with its conserved first and last residue. D genes are given only for firm matches. Size tells how often a clone was seen (once, few, many) or the class of an expanded clone, and some rows leave it out.

>TRBV11-2|.|.|TRBJ2-3
CASRTRLAQDTQYF
TGTGCCAGCCGAACGAGGCTAGCACAAGATACGCAGTATTTT
>TRBV19|TRBD1|.|TRBJ1-2
CASTGARQGIYGYTF
TGTGCCAGTACGGGGGCCAGACAGGGCATCTATGGCTACACCTTC
>TRBV18|.|.|TRBJ1-1
CASSPLLVDTEAFF
TGTGCCAGCTCACCCCTTTTAGTGGACACTGAAGCTTTCTTT
>TRBV9|TRBD1|.|TRBJ1-3
CASSEQGGDGNTIYF
TGTGCCAGCAGCGAACAGGGGGGAGATGGAAACACCATATATTTT
>TRBV9|.|few|TRBJ1-1
CASSVVSAGGLGTEAFF
TGTGCCAGCAGCGTAGTTTCCGCGGGGGGATTAGGCACTGAAGCTTTCTTT
>TRBV29-1|.|few|TRBJ1-2
CSVDSWGYTF
TGCAGCGTTGATAGCTGGGGCTACACCTTC
>TRBV5-6|.|.|TRBJ1-3
CASSLKGPAGNTIYF
TGTGCCAGCAGCTTGAAGGGACCGGCGGGGAACACCATATATTTT
>TRBV5-5|TRBD2|.|TRBJ2-5
CASSPGTSSGRETQYF
TGTGCCAGCAGCCCCGGGACTAGCTCGGGACGGGAGACCCAGTACTTC
>TRBV7-2|TRBD1|.|TRBJ1-2
CASSLDGTGMFFDYGYTF
TGTGCCAGCAGCTTAGACGGGACAGGGATGTTTTTCGACTATGGCTACACCTTC
>TRBV15|TRBD1|.|TRBJ2-5
CATSRGGQGQQETQYF
TGTGCCACCAGCAGAGGTGGACAGGGACAACAAGAGACCCAGTACTTC
>TRBV20-1|.|few|TRBJ1-1
CSAGRTVAFF
TGCAGTGCCGGAAGGACAGTAGCTTTCTTT
>TRBV21-1|.|once|TRBJ1-5
CASSKEGTGLNQPQHF
TGTGCCAGCAGCAAAGAGGGGACAGGGCTCAATCAGCCCCAGCATTTT
>TRBV15|TRBD2|.|TRBJ2-1
CATSRDLTSGRGGNEQFF
TGTGCCACCAGCAGGGACCTGACTAGCGGGAGAGGGGGCAATGAGCAGTTCTTC
>TRBV10-3|.|.|TRBJ2-7
CAISATYEQYF
TGTGCCATCAGTGCTACCTACGAGCAGTACTTC
>TRBV6-5|.|.|TRBJ1-2
CASSYSQGSNYGYTF
TGTGCCAGCAGTTACAGTCAGGGGTCTAACTATGGCTACACCTTC
>TRBV7-9|.|.|TRBJ2-7
CASSWPSANEQYF
TGTGCCAGCAGCTGGCCTAGCGCCAACGAGCAGTACTTC
>TRBV19|TRBD1|.|TRBJ2-1
CASSIGTGGLEQFF
TGTGCCAGTAGTATAGGAACAGGGGGCCTTGAGCAGTTCTTC
>TRBV6-5|TRBD1|.|TRBJ1-1
CASRDRGPNTEAFF
TGTGCCAGCAGGGACAGGGGCCCGAACACTGAAGCTTTCTTT
>TRBV3-1/TRBV3-2|.|.|TRBJ1-3
CASSRGTPSSGNTIYF
TGTGCCAGCAGCCGAGGTACTCCTAGCTCTGGAAACACCATATATTTT
>TRBV3-1/TRBV3-2|.|.|TRBJ2-1
CASSQDPDKAPPQEEYGEQFF
TGTGCCAGCAGCCAAGACCCAGATAAAGCCCCCCCGCAGGAGGAATACGGTGAGCAGTTCTTC
>TRBV5-6|.|.|TRBJ1-2
CASSRGGTNYGYTF
TGTGCCAGCAGCCGGGGCGGGACTAACTATGGCTACACCTTC
>TRBV7-9|.|.|TRBJ1-5
CASSLREYQPQHF
TGTGCCAGCAGTTTAAGGGAGTACCAGCCCCAGCATTTT
>TRBV19|.|.|TRBJ1-2
CASSRGDPRGYGYTF
TGTGCCAGTAGTAGAGGGGATCCCCGGGGGTATGGCTACACCTTC
>TRBV19|TRBD1|.|TRBJ1-1
CASSLGNRGPRTEAFF
TGTGCCAGTAGTTTGGGCAACAGGGGGCCTCGAACTGAAGCTTTCTTT
>TRBV9|.|.|TRBJ2-7
CASSVGTVSSEQYF
TGTGCCAGCAGCGTAGGGACAGTATCGTCTGAGCAGTACTTC
>TRBV6-2/TRBV6-3|TRBD2|few|TRBJ2-1
CASSYSGLTVNEQFF
TGTGCCAGCAGTTACTCGGGACTAACAGTCAATGAGCAGTTCTTC
>TRBV7-9|.|.|TRBJ2-1
CASSYRQDMAGRSNNEQFF
TGTGCCAGCAGCTACCGTCAAGATATGGCGGGACGCTCCAACAATGAGCAGTTCTTC
>TRBV7-2|TRBD1|.|TRBJ2-7
CASSLGTGQYEQYF
TGTGCCAGCAGCTTAGGGACAGGGCAGTACGAGCAGTACTTC
>TRBV30|.|few|TRBJ2-7
CAWSGGVPQLEQYF
TGTGCCTGGAGTGGGGGGGTCCCGCAATTAGAGCAGTACTTC
>TRBV24-1|.|.|TRBJ2-3
CATSGDRIRTDTQYF
TGTGCCACCAGCGGAGACCGAATTCGCACAGATACGCAGTATTTT
>TRBV10-3|.|.|TRBJ1-2
CAISPPGRDGYGYTF
TGTGCCATCAGTCCCCCTGGGAGGGACGGCTATGGCTACACCTTC
>TRBV2|TRBD1|.|TRBJ1-5
CASSGTGLSGNQPQHF
TGTGCCAGCAGTGGGACAGGCCTCTCAGGCAATCAGCCCCAGCATTTT
>TRBV27|TRBD1|.|TRBJ1-1
CASSLWDSRGATEAFF
TGTGCCAGCAGTCTATGGGACAGCCGGGGAGCCACTGAAGCTTTCTTT
>TRBV27|TRBD2|.|TRBJ2-3
CASSYTSGKGDTQYF
TGTGCCAGCAGCTATACTAGCGGGAAGGGAGATACGCAGTATTTT
>TRBV5-6|.|once|TRBJ1-1
CASSLFRDPLNTEAFF
TGTGCCAGCAGCTTGTTTAGAGATCCCCTGAACACTGAAGCTTTCTTT
>TRBV29-1|TRBD1|.|TRBJ2-7
CSARTGVYEQYF
TGCAGCGCCAGGACAGGAGTCTACGAGCAGTACTTC
>TRBV5-1|.|.|TRBJ2-3
CASSPNLGGTQYF
TGCGCCAGCAGCCCGAACCTAGGAGGTACGCAGTATTTT
>TRBV12-3/TRBV12-4|TRBD2|.|TRBJ2-7
CASSLGGGYEQYF
TGTGCCAGCAGTCTCGGGGGGGGCTACGAGCAGTACTTC
>TRBV13|TRBD2|once|TRBJ2-1
CASSPPTSGGVGSYNEQFF
TGTGCCAGCAGCCCACCGACTAGCGGGGGTGTAGGGTCCTACAATGAGCAGTTCTTC
>TRBV10-1|.|.|TRBJ2-1
CASSGQYNEQFF
TGCGCCAGCAGCGGACAGTACAATGAGCAGTTCTTC
>TRBV2|.|.|TRBJ1-5
CASSDGGLSNQPQHF
TGTGCCAGCAGTGACGGCGGGCTGAGCAATCAGCCCCAGCATTTT
>TRBV5-1|.|.|TRBJ1-3
CASSRQVAGVSGNTIYF
TGCGCCAGCAGCCGACAGGTTGCAGGGGTCTCTGGAAACACCATATATTTT
>TRBV12-3/TRBV12-4|.|.|TRBJ1-2
CASSLQGRRYTF
TGTGCCAGCAGTTTACAGGGCCGTCGCTACACCTTC
>TRBV29-1|.|.|TRBJ1-1
CSVAKSRNTEAFF
TGCAGCGTTGCTAAGTCCCGGAACACTGAAGCTTTCTTT
>TRBV7-9|.|.|TRBJ2-7
CASSAQGVEQYF
TGTGCCAGCAGCGCCCAGGGTGTCGAGCAGTACTTC
>TRBV11-3|TRBD1|.|TRBJ1-4
CASSKDRGRGEKLFF
TGTGCCAGCAGCAAGGACAGGGGGCGCGGGGAAAAACTGTTTTTT
>TRBV15|.|.|TRBJ2-1
CATSSGPGNEQFF
TGTGCCACCAGCAGTGGCCCGGGCAATGAGCAGTTCTTC
>TRBV9|TRBD2|.|TRBJ2-1
CASRPGLAGGAGQFF
TGTGCCAGCAGGCCGGGACTAGCGGGAGGCGCAGGGCAGTTCTTC
>TRBV4-3|.|.|TRBJ1-4
CASSQRGRAANEKLFF
TGCGCCAGCAGCCAAAGGGGCCGGGCCGCTAATGAAAAACTGTTTTTT
>TRBV20-1|.|.|TRBJ2-1
CSARVNNEQFF
TGCAGTGCTAGAGTTAACAATGAGCAGTTCTTC
>TRBV2|.|few|TRBJ1-5
CASSPGYSNQPQHF
TGTGCCAGCAGTCCAGGGTATTCCAATCAGCCCCAGCATTTT
>TRBV5-1|.|.|TRBJ2-1
CASSLAGDGYNEQFF
TGCGCCAGCAGCTTGGCGGGGGATGGCTACAATGAGCAGTTCTTC
>TRBV4-1|.|.|TRBJ1-2
CASSQEDGGIYGYTF
TGCGCCAGCAGCCAAGAAGACGGGGGTATCTATGGCTACACCTTC
>TRBV5-4|.|.|TRBJ2-1
CASSLGGEQFF
TGTGCCAGCAGCTTGGGGGGCGAGCAGTTCTTC
>TRBV23-1|.|.|TRBJ2-5
CASSQSSPGVQETQYF
TGCGCCAGCAGTCAATCGTCTCCTGGAGTTCAAGAGACCCAGTACTTC
>TRBV30|.|.|TRBJ1-4
CAWSTNTGWDEKLFF
TGTGCCTGGAGTACAAACACAGGGTGGGACGAAAAACTGTTTTTT